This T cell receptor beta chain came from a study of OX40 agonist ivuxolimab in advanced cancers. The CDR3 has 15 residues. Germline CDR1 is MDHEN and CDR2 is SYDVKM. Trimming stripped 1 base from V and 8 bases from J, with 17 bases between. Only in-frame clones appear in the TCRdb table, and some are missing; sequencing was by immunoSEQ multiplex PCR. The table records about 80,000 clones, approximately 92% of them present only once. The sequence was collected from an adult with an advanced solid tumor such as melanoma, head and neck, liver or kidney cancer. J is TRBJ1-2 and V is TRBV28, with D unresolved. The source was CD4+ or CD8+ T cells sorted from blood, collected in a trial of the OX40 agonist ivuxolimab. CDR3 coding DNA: TGTGCCAGCAGTTTATTAGGAGAGGCCCGCAGAGGCTACACCTTC. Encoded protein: CASSLLGEARRGYTF.